This T cell receptor (beta chain) comes out of a study of regulatory T cells in long-lasting Graves disease. Study in general: Recently diagnosed Graves' patients had received antithyroid drugs for under 3 months.

This clonotype occurred many times. The antigen is unknown. The time point here: newly diagnosed GD, antithyroid drugs for less than 3 months. Generation of the TCR library employed RNA extracted from PBMCs. Researchers made TCR beta libraries by using iRepertoire HTBI primers and running Arm-PCR on CDR3 regions. TCRdb called the multiplex PCR reads again in MiXCR, with one record for every CDR3 protein. Here the sample spans fewer than 500,000 distinct CDR3 sequences, 16% being singletons. The study, taken as a whole, reports: Lower TCR diversity characterized persistent Graves' patients relative to newly diagnosed patients.

These data were likewise used in another study, on T cells in Graves' hyperthyroidism and ophthalmopathy.

This TCR came from a man aged 35-49 years with Graves disease. Material: peripheral blood mononuclear cells (PBMCs), obtained at new diagnosis, from a patient treated with antithyroid drugs.

The CDR3 region has the DNA TGTGCCAGCAGCTCGGGAGGACAGGACCTCGGAGGCTACACCTTC. This sequence encodes CASSSGGQDLGGYTF. The V call is TRBV5-4, the J call TRBJ1-2; TRBD1 matches at 7 bases. CDR1 and CDR2 (germline): SGHNT, YYREEE (reference sequence). The CDR3 totals 15 residues. V gave up 3 bases and J gave up 8 bases; unmatched junction bases: 13.